The 9 T cell receptor beta chains listed next were all sequenced from one sample in a study of identical twins (dated by TCRdb to 2015 to 2016). The protocol used for the library was 5' RACE. TCRdb lists the instrument as Illumina HiSeq 2000. TCRdb's own reprocessing of the public reads used fastp at Q25 and MiXCR and kept productive beta chains. Every CDR3 protein is listed once, alongside the most common genes and DNA of its rows. The sample table records roughly 500,000 distinct CDR3 sequences; roughly a fifth of these occur just once. The ten largest clones take up 0.91% of the sample. This sample was shared with a second study, whose subject was T cells expressing NK-cell markers.

The specimen was CD4+ T cells sorted from blood. These receptors all come from a woman under 30 in good health.

CDR3 bases: TGTGCCAGCAGCTTGGTCTACTCCGGAGGGAACGAGCAGTACTTC. Translated: CASSLVYSGGNEQYF. The gene calls are TRBV5-6 and TRBJ2-7; TRBD2 might be the D (6 bases). Germline lookup yields CDR1 SGHDT and CDR2 YYEEEE. The CDR3 runs to 15 residues. V dropped 0 bases and J dropped 5 bases, with 15 bases sitting between them.

This clonotype has only a few counts. The chain recombines TRBV9 with TRBJ2-1; D is ambiguous. V was cut by 0 bases and J by 8 bases, with 6 bases left in between. The CDR3 runs to 12 residues. The germline V gene encodes CDR1 SGDLS and CDR2 YYNGEE. The CDR3 nucleotides read TGTGCCAGCAGCGTAGGCGACTATGAGCAGTTCTTC. Protein: CASSVGDYEQFF.

This clonotype was observed a handful of times. This sequence joins TRBV20-1 and TRBJ1-1; maybe TRBD1 (5 bases). This CDR3 has 15 amino acids. In germline, CDR1 is DFQATT, CDR2 SNEGSKA (reference sequence). Trimming took off 0 bases at V and 4 bases at J, with 15 bases between the two ends. Written as DNA, the CDR3 is TGCAGTGCTAGAGACCCCCGGCAGGGCCGCACTGAAGCTTTCTTT. Translated, it gives CSARDPRQGRTEAFF.

The sample holds a few counts of this clonotype. V usage is TRBV6-5 and J usage is TRBJ1-6, with D possibly TRBD1 on 6 matching bases. The CDR3 totals 14 residues. The germline V gene encodes CDR1 MNHEY and CDR2 SVGAGI. V was pared by 2 bases and J by 10 bases, with 12 bases between. The CDR3 DNA reads as TGTGCCAGCAGTTACAAGGGACAAGGGTCACCCCTCCACTTT. Protein product: CASSYKGQGSPLHF.

CDR3 in DNA: TGCAGTGCTAGAGTAAGCCTTCAGCGTTCACCCCTCCACTTT. Encoded protein: CSARVSLQRSPLHF. This chain joins TRBV20-1 and TRBJ1-6; unclear D gene. Trimming cost V 1 base and J 9 bases, with 13 bases left between them. Germline CDR1 and CDR2: DFQATT and SNEGSKA (reference sequence). The CDR3 runs to 14 residues.

DNA of the CDR3: TGTGCCAGCGTGGGTAGCCAAGAGACCCAGTACTTC. Translation: CASVGSQETQYF. The gene calls are TRBV6-1 and TRBJ2-5; D ambiguous. V lost 8 bases, J lost 1 base, and 8 bases lay in between. This CDR3 region has 12 residues. Germline CDR1 MNHNS, CDR2 SASEGT.

This clonotype was counted between two and nine times. The CDR3 spells CASSYSNLARNEQFF. CDR3 DNA sequence: TGTGCCAGCAGTTACTCGAATCTAGCCCGCAATGAGCAGTTCTTC. The chain links TRBV6-5 to TRBJ2-1; tentatively, D is TRBD2 (5 bases). Germline values: CDR1 MNHEY, CDR2 SVGAGI. V lost 0 bases, J lost 6 bases, and 12 bases lay in between. The CDR3 loop spans 15 amino acids.

The sample holds many counts of this clonotype. The chain recombines TRBV7-9 with TRBJ2-7, with D possibly being TRBD2 (5 bases). Between the trimmed V and J ends, which lost 3 bases and 6 bases, there was a span of 18 bases. Germline V gene sequence: CDR1 SEHNR, CDR2 FQNEAQ (reference sequence). CDR3 length equals 15 residues. CDR3 sequence: CASSLVLPAVGEQYF. The CDR3 DNA reads as TGTGCCAGCAGCTTGGTTCTGCCAGCGGTTGGCGAGCAGTACTTC.

The table lists this clonotype with a few counts. The genes are TRBV6-2 or TRBV6-3 and TRBJ2-1; D may be TRBD2 (6 bases). This CDR3 is 14 amino acids long. Between the trimmed V and J ends, which lost 2 bases and 9 bases, there was a span of 14 bases. Germline V lookup: CDR1 MNHEY, CDR2 SVGEGT. The CDR3 is CASSYIVRGGEQFF. CDR3 sequence (DNA): TGTGCCAGCAGTTACATAGTTCGGGGAGGTGAGCAGTTCTTC.